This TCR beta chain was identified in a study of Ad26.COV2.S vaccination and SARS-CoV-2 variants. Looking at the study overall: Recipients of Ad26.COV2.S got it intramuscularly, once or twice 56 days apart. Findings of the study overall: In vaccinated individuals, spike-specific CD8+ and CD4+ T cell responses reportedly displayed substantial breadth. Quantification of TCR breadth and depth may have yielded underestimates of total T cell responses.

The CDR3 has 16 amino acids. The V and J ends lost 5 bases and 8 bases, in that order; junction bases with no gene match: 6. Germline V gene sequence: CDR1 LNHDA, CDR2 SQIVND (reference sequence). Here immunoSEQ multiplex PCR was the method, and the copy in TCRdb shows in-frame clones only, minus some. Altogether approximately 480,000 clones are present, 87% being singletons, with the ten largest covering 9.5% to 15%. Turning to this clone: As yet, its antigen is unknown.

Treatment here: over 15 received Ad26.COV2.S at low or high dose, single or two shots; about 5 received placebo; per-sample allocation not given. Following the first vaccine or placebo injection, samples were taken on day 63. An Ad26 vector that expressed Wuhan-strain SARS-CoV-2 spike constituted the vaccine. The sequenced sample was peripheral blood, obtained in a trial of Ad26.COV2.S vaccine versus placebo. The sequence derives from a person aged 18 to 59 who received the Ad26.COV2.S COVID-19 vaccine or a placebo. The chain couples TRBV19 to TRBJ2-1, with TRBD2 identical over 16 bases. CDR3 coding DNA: TGTGCCAGTAGTGCCGGGACTAGCGGGAGGGCCGATGAGCAGTTCTTC. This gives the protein CASSAGTSGRADEQFF.